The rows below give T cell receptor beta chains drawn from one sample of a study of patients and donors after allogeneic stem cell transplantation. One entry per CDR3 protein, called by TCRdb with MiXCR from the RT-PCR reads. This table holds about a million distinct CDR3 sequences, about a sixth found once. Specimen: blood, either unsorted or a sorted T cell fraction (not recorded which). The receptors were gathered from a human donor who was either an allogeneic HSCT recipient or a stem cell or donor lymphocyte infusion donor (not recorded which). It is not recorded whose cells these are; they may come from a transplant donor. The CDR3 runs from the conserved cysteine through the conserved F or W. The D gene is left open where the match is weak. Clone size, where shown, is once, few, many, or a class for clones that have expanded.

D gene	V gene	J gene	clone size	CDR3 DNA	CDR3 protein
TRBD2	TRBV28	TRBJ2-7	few	TGTGCCAGCAGTTTGACTAGCGGGGCCCCGGAGCAGTACTTC	CASSLTSGAPEQYF
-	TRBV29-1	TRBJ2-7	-	TGCAGCGTTGTTAGTAATTCCGAGCAGTACTTC	CSVVSNSEQYF
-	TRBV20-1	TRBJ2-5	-	TGCAGTGCTAGAGATGTGCAGGGTGGGGCCGAGACCCAGTACTTC	CSARDVQGGAETQYF
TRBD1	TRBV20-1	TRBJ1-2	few	TGCAGTGCTAGAGATGGGGACAGGGGTAACTATGGCTACACCTTC	CSARDGDRGNYGYTF
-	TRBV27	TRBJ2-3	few	TGTGCCAGCAGCCCCAACTGGGGAGATACGCAGTATTTT	CASSPNWGDTQYF
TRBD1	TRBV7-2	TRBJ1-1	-	TGTGCCAGCAGCTTATGGCAGGGGGCTCTGAACACTGAAGCTTTCTTT	CASSLWQGALNTEAFF
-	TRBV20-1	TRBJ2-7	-	TGCAGTGCTAGGATGACAGATTCCTACGAGCAGTACTTC	CSARMTDSYEQYF
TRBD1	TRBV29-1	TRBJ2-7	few	TGCAGCGTTCGTGGGGCGGTGGACAGGGCAGGCGACGAGCAGTACTTC	CSVRGAVDRAGDEQYF
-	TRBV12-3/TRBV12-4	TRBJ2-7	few	TGTGCCAGCAGTCCCCTGTGGGACGAGCAGTACTTC	CASSPLWDEQYF
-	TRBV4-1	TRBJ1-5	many	TGCGCCAGCAGCCCCTTAGCCAATCAGCCCCAGCATTTT	CASSPLANQPQHF
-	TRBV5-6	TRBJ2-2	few	TGTGCCAGCAGCTATGGGATCGGGGAGCTGTTTTTT	CASSYGIGELFF
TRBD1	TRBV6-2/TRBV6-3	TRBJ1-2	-	TGTGCCAGCAGTTCGACCCGGACAGGGGTAAACTATGGCTACACCTTC	CASSSTRTGVNYGYTF
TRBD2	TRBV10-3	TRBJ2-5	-	TGTGCCATCGGGCGGGAGAGGCAAGAGACCCAGTACTTC	CAIGRERQETQYF
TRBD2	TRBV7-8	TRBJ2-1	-	TGTGCCAGCAGCTTACCTAGCGGGAGCGATGAGCAGTTCTTC	CASSLPSGSDEQFF
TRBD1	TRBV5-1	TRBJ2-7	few	TGCGCCAGCAGCTTGGTCGGAGACAGGGGGCTATTATCCTACGAGCAGTACTTC	CASSLVGDRGLLSYEQYF
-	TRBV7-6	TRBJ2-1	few	TGTGCCAGCAGCGTTAGAGGGTATGAGCAGTTCTTC	CASSVRGYEQFF
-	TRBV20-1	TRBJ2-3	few	TGCAGTGCTCTAGGTCCTCCAGATACGCAGTATTTT	CSALGPPDTQYF
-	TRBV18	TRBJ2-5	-	TGTGCCAGCTCACCATTTTCCGGGCAAGAGACCCAGTACTTC	CASSPFSGQETQYF
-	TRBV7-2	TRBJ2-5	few	TGTGCCAGCAGGGCGGCATACCAAGAGACCCAGTACTTC	CASRAAYQETQYF
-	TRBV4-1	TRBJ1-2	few	TGCGCCAGCAGCCAAGACTTGGCGGGGCGCTATGGCTACACCTTC	CASSQDLAGRYGYTF
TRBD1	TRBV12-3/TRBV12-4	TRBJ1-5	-	TGTGCCAGCAGTTACAGGGGGGGTAGCAATCAGCCCCAGCATTTT	CASSYRGGSNQPQHF
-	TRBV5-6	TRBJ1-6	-	TGTGCCAGCAGCTTGAGGGACGCAGGTCGATCACCCCTCCACTTT	CASSLRDAGRSPLHF
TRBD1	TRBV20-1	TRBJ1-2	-	TGCAGTGCTAGAGATCGGTCAGGGGGCCACTATGGCTACACCTTC	CSARDRSGGHYGYTF
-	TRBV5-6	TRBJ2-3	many	TGTGCCAGCAGCTCTCCGGGAGTTTTCACAGATACGCAGTATTTT	CASSSPGVFTDTQYF
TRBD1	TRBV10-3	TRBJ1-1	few	TGTGCCATCAGGGGGGACAGGGACACTGAAGCTTTCTTT	CAIRGDRDTEAFF
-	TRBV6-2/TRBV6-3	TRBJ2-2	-	TGTGCCAGCATCGGGTCGGTGAACACCGGGGAGCTGTTTTTT	CASIGSVNTGELFF
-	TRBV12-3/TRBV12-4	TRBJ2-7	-	TGTGCCAGCAGTTTAAGGCCCGAAGCCCACGAGCAGTACTTC	CASSLRPEAHEQYF
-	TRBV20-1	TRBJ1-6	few	TGCAGTGGTACCCCGGCAGGGGCCAGGAATTCACCCCTCCACTTT	CSGTPAGARNSPLHF
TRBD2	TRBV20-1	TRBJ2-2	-	TGCAGTGCTACCGGGACTAGCGGGCCCACCGGGGAGCTGTTTTTT	CSATGTSGPTGELFF
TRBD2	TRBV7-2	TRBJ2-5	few	TGTGCCAGCAGCTTGGAGCTAGCGGGACCCGAATCGTGGGCCCAGTACTTC	CASSLELAGPESWAQYF
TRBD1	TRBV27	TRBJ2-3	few	TGTGCCAGCAGTCCGAGACAGGGAAGTACGCAGTATTTT	CASSPRQGSTQYF
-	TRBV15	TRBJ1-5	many	TGTGCCACCAGCAGAGACGGTGGACAGCCCCAGCATTTT	CATSRDGGQPQHF
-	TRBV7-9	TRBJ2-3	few	TGTGCCAGCAGCTCGGATAGGAGGCTAGAGGCAGATACGCAGTATTTT	CASSSDRRLEADTQYF
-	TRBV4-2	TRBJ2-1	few	TGTGCCAGCAGCCAAGAGGCGTTTAGCTCCTACAATGAGCAGTTCTTC	CASSQEAFSSYNEQFF
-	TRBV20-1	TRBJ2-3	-	TGCAGTGCTTCCCAACCTAGCACAGATACGCAGTATTTT	CSASQPSTDTQYF
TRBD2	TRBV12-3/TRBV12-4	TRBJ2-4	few	TGTGCCAGCAGTTTGGGACTAGCTAACATTCAGTACTTC	CASSLGLANIQYF
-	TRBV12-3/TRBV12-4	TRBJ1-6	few	TGTGCCAGCAGTTTGAAGGGAACTTCACCCCTCCACTTT	CASSLKGTSPLHF
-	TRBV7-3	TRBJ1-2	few	TGTGCCAGCAGCGCGGGAGCCCGCGATGGCTACACCTTC	CASSAGARDGYTF
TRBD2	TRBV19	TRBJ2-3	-	TGTGCCAGTAGTCCCCGGACTAGCGAGATATTCGGTACGCAGTATTTT	CASSPRTSEIFGTQYF
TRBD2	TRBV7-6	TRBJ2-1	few	TGTGCCAGCAGCCGGACCAGCGGGGGGGCTTTGAATGAGCAGTTCTTC	CASSRTSGGALNEQFF
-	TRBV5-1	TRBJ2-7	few	TGCGCCAGCAGCTTGTATAAGGGCATCTACGAGCAGTACTTC	CASSLYKGIYEQYF
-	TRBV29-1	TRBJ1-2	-	TGCAGCGCCCGGACGGATGGCTACACCTTC	CSARTDGYTF
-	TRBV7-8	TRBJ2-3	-	TGTGCCAGCAGCCTATTGGATAGCACAGATACGCAGTATTTT	CASSLLDSTDTQYF
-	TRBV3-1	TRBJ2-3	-	TGTGCCAGCAGCCAGCAAGGACTGACTAGCACAGATACGCAGTATTTT	CASSQQGLTSTDTQYF
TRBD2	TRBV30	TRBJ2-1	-	TGTGCCTGGAGTGTACGGACTAGCAGTGAGCAGTTCTTC	CAWSVRTSSEQFF
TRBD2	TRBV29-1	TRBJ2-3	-	TGCAGCGTTGAGGTAGCGGGGGGTTCAGATACGCAGTATTTT	CSVEVAGGSDTQYF
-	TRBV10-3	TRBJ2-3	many	TGTGCCATCAGTGAGTCTTACTCATCCACAGATACGCAGTATTTT	CAISESYSSTDTQYF